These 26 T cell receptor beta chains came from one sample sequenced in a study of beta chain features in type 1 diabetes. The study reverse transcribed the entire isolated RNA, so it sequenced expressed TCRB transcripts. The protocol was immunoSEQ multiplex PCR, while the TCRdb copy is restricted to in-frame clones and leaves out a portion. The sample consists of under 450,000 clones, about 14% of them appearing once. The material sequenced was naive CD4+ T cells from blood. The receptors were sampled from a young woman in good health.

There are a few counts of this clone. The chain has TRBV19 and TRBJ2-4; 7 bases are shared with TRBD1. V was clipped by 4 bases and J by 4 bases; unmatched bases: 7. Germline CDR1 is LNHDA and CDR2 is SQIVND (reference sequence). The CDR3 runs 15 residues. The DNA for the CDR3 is TGTGCCAGTAGTAAAGCATCGGGACAGAAAAACATTCAGTACTTC. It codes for CASSKASGQKNIQYF. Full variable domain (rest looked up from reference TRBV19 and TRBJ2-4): DGGITQSPKYLFRKEGQNVTLSCEQNLNHDAMYWYRQDPGQGLRLIYYSQIVNDFQKGDIAEGYSVSREKKESFPLTVTSAQKNPTAFYLCASSKASGQKNIQYFGAGTRLSVL.

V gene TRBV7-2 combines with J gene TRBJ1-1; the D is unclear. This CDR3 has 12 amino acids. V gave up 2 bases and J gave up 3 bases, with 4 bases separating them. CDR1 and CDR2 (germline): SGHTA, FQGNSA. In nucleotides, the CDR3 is TGTGCCAGCAGCTTAAGAGACACTGAAGCTTTCTTT. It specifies CASSLRDTEAFF.

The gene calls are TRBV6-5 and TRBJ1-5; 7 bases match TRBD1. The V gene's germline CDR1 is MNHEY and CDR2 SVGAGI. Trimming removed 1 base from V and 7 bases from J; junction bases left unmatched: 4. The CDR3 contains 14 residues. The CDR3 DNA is TGTGCCAGCAGTTACTACAGGGGCGAGCAGCCCCAGCATTTT. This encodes CASSYYRGEQPQHF.

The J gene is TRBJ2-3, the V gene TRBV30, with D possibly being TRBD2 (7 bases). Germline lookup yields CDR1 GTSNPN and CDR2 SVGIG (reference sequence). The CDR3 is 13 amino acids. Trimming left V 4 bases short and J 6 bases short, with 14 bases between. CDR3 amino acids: CAWNGGRWDTQYF. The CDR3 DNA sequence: TGTGCCTGGAACGGGGGGCGCTGGGATACGCAGTATTTT.

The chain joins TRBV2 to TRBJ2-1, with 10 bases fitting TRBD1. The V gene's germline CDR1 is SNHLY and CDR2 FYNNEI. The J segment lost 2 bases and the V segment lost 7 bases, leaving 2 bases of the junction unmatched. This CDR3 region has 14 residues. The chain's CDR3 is CASTGQGTYNEQFF. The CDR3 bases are TGTGCCAGCACGGGACAGGGGACCTACAATGAGCAGTTCTTC. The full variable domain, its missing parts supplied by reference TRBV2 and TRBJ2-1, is EPEVTQTPSHQVTQMGQEVILRCVPISNHLYFYWYRQILGQKVEFLVSFYNNEISEKSEIFDDQFSVERPDGSNFTLKIRSTKLEDSAMYFCASTGQGTYNEQFFGPGTRLTVL.

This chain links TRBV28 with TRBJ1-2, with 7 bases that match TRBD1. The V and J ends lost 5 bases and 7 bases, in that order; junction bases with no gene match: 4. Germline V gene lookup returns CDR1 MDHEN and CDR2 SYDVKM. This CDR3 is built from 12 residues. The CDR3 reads CASSRQGLGYTF. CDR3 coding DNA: TGTGCCAGCAGTAGACAGGGCCTTGGCTACACCTTC.

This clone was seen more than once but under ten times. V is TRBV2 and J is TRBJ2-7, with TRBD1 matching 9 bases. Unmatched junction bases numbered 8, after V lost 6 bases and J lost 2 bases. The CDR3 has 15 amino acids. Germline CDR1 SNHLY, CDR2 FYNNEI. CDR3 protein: CASRGVRDRAYEQYF. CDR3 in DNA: TGTGCCAGCAGGGGGGTAAGGGACAGGGCCTACGAGCAGTACTTC.

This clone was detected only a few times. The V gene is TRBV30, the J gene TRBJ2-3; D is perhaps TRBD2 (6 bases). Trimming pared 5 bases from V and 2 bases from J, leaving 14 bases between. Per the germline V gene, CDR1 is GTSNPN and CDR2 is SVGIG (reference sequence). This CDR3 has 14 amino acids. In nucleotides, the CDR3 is TGTGCCTGGGCTGCGGGACTCCTCACAGATACGCAGTATTTT. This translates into CAWAAGLLTDTQYF.

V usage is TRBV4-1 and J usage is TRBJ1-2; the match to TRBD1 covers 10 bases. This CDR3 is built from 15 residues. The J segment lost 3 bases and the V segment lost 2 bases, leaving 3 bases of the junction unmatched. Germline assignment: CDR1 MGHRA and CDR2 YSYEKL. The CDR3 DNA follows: TGCGCCAGCAGCCAACCGACAGGGGGCTACTATGGCTACACCTTC. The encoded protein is CASSQPTGGYYGYTF.

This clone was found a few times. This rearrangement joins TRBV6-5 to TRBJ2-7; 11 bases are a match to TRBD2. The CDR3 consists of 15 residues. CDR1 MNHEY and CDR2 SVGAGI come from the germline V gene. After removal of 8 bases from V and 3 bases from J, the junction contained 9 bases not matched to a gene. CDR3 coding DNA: TGTGCCAGCGGGGGGTCGACTAGCGGGGACTACGAGCAGTACTTC. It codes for CASGGSTSGDYEQYF.

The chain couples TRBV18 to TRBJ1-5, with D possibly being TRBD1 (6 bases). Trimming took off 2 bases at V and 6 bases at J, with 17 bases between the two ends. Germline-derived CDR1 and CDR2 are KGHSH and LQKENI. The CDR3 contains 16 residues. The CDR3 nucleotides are TGTGCCAGCTCACCAGAGTCAGGGGCATTGGTTCAGCCCCAGCATTTT. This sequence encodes CASSPESGALVQPQHF.

In DNA form, the CDR3 reads TGTGCCAGCAGCCAACAGACAAACACTGAAGCTTTCTTT. This sequence encodes CASSQQTNTEAFF. The rearrangement links TRBV14 to TRBJ1-1; no definite D call. This CDR3 comprises 13 residues. Germline CDR1 reads SGHDN; CDR2 reads FVKESK. V was pared by 2 bases and J by 2 bases, with 6 bases between. The variable domain in full, with the rest retrieved from reference TRBV14 and TRBJ1-1, is EAGVTQFPSHSVIEKGQTVTLRCDPISGHDNLYWYRRVMGKEIKFLLHFVKESKQDESGMPNNRFLAERTGGTYSTLKVQPAELEDSGVYFCASSQQTNTEAFFGQGTRLTVV.

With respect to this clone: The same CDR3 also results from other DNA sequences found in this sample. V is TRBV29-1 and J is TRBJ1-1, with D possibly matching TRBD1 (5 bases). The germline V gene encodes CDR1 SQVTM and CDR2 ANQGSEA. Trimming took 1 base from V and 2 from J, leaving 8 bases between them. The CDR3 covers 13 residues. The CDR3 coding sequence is TGCAGCGTTGAAGGGCAGGGAAACACTGAAGCTTTCTTT. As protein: CSVEGQGNTEAFF.

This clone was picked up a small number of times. The CDR3 is CSVENPTGQHF. CDR3 DNA sequence: TGCAGCGTTGAAAACCCGACAGGACAGCATTTT. J is TRBJ1-5 and V is TRBV29-1; maybe TRBD1 (6 bases). Germline CDR1 and CDR2: SQVTM and ANQGSEA. Trimming shortened V by 2 bases and J by 13 bases, and 12 bases separated the two germline ends. This CDR3 contains 11 residues.

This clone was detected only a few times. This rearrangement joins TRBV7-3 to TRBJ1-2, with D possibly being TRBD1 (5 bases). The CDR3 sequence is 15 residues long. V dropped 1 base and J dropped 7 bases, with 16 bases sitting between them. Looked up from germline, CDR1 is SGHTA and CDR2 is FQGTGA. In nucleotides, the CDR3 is TGTGCCAGCAGCTTAAATGGGCAGGGAATCGGTGGCTACACCTTC. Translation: CASSLNGQGIGGYTF.

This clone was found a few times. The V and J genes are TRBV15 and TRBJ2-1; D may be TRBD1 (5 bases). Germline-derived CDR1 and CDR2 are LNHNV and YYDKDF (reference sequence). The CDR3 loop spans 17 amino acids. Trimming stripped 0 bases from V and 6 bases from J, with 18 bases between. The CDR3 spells CATSREIRQRYINEQFF. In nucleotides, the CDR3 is TGTGCCACCAGCAGAGAGATAAGACAGAGATACATCAATGAGCAGTTCTTC.

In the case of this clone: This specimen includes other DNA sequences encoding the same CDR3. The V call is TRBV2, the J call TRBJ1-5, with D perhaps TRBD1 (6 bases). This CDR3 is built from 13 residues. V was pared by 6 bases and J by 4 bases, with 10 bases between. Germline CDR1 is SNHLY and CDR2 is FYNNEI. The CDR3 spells CASSGTGNQPQHF. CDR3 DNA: TGTGCCAGCAGCGGCACAGGGAATCAGCCCCAGCATTTT.

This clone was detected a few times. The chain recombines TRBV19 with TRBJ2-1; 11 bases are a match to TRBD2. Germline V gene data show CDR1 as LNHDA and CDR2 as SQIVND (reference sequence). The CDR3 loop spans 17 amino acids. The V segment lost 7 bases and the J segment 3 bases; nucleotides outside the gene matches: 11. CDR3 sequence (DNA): TGTGCCAGTACCCCCAGGGCTAGCGGGAGGTTCTACAATGAGCAGTTCTTC. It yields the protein CASTPRASGRFYNEQFF.

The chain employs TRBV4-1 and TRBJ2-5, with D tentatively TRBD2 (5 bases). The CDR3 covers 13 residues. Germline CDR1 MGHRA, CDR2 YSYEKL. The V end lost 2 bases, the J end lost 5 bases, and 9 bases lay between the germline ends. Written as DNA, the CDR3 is TGCGCCAGCAGCCAACCCCCGGGGGAGACCCAGTACTTC. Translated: CASSQPPGETQYF.

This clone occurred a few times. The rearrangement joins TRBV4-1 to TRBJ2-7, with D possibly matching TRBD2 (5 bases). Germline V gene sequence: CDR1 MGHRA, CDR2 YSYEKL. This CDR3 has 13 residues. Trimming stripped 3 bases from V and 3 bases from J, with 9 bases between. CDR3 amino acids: CASSQEEYYEQYF. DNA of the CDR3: TGCGCCAGCAGCCAGGAGGAATACTACGAGCAGTACTTC.

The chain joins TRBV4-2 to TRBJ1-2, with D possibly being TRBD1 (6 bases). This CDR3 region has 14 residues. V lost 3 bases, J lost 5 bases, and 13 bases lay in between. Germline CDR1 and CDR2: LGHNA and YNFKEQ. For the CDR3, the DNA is TGTGCCAGCAGCCATAGAGGGACACATTATGGCTACACCTTC. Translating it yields CASSHRGTHYGYTF.

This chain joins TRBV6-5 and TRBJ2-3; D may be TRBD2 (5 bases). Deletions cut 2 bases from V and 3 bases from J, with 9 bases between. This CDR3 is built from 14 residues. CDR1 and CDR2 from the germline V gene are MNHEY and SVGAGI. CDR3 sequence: CASSYEGITDTQYF. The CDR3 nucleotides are TGTGCCAGCAGTTACGAGGGAATAACAGATACGCAGTATTTT.

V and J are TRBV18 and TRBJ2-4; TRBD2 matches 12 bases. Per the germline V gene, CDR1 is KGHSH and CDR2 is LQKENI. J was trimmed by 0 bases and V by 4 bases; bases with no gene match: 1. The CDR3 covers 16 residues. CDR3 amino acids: CASSLGLAGAKNIQYF. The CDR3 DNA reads TGTGCCAGCTCACTGGGACTAGCGGGAGCCAAAAACATTCAGTACTTC.

This CDR3 reads CAWGTGGEGGETQYF. The CDR3 DNA reads TGTGCCTGGGGGACAGGGGGCGAGGGAGGAGAGACCCAGTACTTC. V usage is TRBV30 and J usage is TRBJ2-5, with TRBD1 matching over 12 bases. Germline trimming cut 5 bases from V and 4 bases from J; bases unmatched to any gene: 8. CDR3 size: 15 residues. Germline CDR1 reads GTSNPN; CDR2 reads SVGIG (reference sequence).

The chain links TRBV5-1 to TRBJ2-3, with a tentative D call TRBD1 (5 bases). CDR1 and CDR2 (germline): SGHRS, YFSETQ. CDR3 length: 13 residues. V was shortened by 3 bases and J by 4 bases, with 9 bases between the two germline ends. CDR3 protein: CASSYQGADTQYF. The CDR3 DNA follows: TGCGCCAGCAGCTATCAGGGTGCAGATACGCAGTATTTT.

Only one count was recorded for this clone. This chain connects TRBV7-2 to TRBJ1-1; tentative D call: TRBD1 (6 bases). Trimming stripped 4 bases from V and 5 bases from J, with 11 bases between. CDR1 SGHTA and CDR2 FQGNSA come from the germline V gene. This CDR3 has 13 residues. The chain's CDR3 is CASSSTGTTEAFF. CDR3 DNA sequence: TGTGCCAGCAGCTCTACAGGGACGACTGAAGCTTTCTTT.